This T cell receptor (beta chain) appears in the sequencing data of a study of blood T cells in healthy people across ages. Findings and caveats of the study: Higher diversity, along with more naive CD4+ cells, distinguished long-lived donors from aged donors. Changes in expanded clonotypes were possibly confounded, as the CMV status of donors was unknown.

The CDR3 contains 13 residues. Germline assignment: CDR1 SEHNR and CDR2 FQNEAQ (reference sequence). The V gene lost 5 bases and the J gene lost 4 bases, with 12 bases spanning the gap. Remarks on this clonotype: No antigen is known for it.

Collection of around 10 milliliters of peripheral blood was performed for each donor. Through a sample-barcoded 5' primer and a J-beta primer mix, a second PCR was run for roughly 7 to 11 cycles. Every cDNA molecule bore a tag from a template-switch adaptor containing 12 random nucleotides. MiXCR was run by TCRdb on the 5' RACE reads, yielding one entry per CDR3 protein. The data contain around 600,000 distinct CDR3 sequences, around half of them seen just once; the ten biggest clones take up 20% to 25%. The sequence was obtained from a man of 80 years or more in good health. The sequenced material came from blood. V and J are TRBV7-9 and TRBJ2-7; D is uncertain. CDR3 loop: CASSPGSVYEQYF. DNA of the CDR3: TGTGCCAGCAGCCCCGGGTCGGTGTACGAGCAGTACTTC.